The T cell receptor beta chain described here comes from a study of blood T cell repertoires in COVID-19. Study-wide background: The analysed material was cDNA or gDNA that came from T cells, B-cell-depleted T cells, or PBMCs.

As handled by the study authors: Amplification of reference gene primers provided the estimated nucleated cell counts. Some clones are missing from TCRdb's copy, which holds only in-frame ones; the method was immunoSEQ multiplex PCR. The DNA gave D and trimming, while V, J and clone size come from that table. The sample lists about 140,000 clones; 70% to 85% were seen once. Exposed participants encountered a COVID-19 case during the 2 weeks preceding study entry. Germline V gives CDR1 MNHEY, CDR2 SMNVEV (reference sequence). The CDR3 has 16 amino acids. Trimming took 4 bases from V and 2 from J; bases not matched to a gene: 7.

The sequence derives from a woman younger than 30 who had been exposed to COVID-19. The rearrangement joins TRBV27 to TRBJ2-3; 9 bases are shared with TRBD2. The sequenced sample consisted of PBMCs or T cells enriched from blood (not recorded which). CDR3 in amino acids: CASSSRTSVATDTQYF. CDR3 DNA: TGTGCCAGCAGTTCCCGGACTAGCGTTGCCACAGATACGCAGTATTTT.